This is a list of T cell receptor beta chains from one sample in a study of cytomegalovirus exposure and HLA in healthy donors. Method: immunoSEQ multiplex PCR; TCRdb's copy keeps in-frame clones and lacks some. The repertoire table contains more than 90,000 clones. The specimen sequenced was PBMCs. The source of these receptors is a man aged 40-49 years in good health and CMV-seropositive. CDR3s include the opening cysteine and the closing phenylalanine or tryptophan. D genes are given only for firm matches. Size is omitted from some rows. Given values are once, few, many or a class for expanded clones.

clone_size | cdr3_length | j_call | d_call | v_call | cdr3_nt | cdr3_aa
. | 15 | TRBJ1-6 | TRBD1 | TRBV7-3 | TGTGCCAGCAGAGATGGGACAGGCGGAAATTCACCCCTCCACTTT | CASRDGTGGNSPLHF
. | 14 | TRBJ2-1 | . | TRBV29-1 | TGCAGCGTTGGGGGCCAGGGAATAAACAATGAGCAGTTCTTC | CSVGGQGINNEQFF
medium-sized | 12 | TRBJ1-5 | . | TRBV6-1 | TGTGCCAGTCGGGGGGGGAATCAGCCCCAGCATTTT | CASRGGNQPQHF
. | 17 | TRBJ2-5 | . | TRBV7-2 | TGTGCCAGCAGCCGAGTCCCGACAGTCCGGTACCAAGAGACCCAGTACTTC | CASSRVPTVRYQETQYF
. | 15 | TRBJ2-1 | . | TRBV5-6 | TGTGCCAGCAGCCCGGACGTGGGGGCATCGAATGAGCAGTTCTTC | CASSPDVGASNEQFF
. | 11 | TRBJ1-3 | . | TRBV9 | TGTGCCAGCGGGGGGGGAAACACCATATATTTT | CASGGGNTIYF
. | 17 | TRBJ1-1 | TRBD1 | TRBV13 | TGTGCCAGCAGCTTAGGACCGGGACAGGGGGTTGGTACTGAAGCTTTCTTT | CASSLGPGQGVGTEAFF
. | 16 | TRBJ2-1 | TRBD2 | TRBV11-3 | TGTGCCAGCAGCTTCAGGACTAGCGGGATATACAATGAGCAGTTCTTC | CASSFRTSGIYNEQFF
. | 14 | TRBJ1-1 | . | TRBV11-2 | TGTGCCAGCAGCTTAGAATCAGGGCGGACTGAAGCTTTCTTT | CASSLESGRTEAFF
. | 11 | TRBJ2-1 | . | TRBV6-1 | TGTGCCAGCAGTGAAGAGGGGAAGCAGTTCTTC | CASSEEGKQFF
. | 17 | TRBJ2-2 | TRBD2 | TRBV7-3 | TGTGCCAGCAGCTTAGGACTAGCGGGAGGGCCGAGCGGGGAGCTGTTTTTT | CASSLGLAGGPSGELFF
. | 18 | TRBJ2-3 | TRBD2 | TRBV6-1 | TGTGCCAGCAGTGAATGGGGGGGACTAGCGGGAGGCACAGATACGCAGTATTTT | CASSEWGGLAGGTDTQYF
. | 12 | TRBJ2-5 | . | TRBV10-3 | TGTGCCACCACCGGGGGAGGAGAGACCCAGTACTTC | CATTGGGETQYF
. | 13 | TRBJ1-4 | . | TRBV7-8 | TGTGCCAGCAGCTTACCACAGAATGAAAAACTGTTTTTT | CASSLPQNEKLFF
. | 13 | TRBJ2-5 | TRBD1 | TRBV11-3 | TGTGCCAGCAGCGCCAGGGGGCCGGAGACCCAGTACTTC | CASSARGPETQYF
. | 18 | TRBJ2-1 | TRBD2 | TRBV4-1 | TGCGCCAGCAGCCAAGAGTCTCGGCTAGCGGGAGTTCACAATGAGCAGTTCTTC | CASSQESRLAGVHNEQFF
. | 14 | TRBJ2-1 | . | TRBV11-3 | TGTGCCAGCAGCTTAGCCCGAGCAGGCGATGAGCAGTTCTTC | CASSLARAGDEQFF
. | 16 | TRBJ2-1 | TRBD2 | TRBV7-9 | TGTGCCAGCAGCTCTTGGACTAGCGGGAGCTACAATGAGCAGTTCTTC | CASSSWTSGSYNEQFF
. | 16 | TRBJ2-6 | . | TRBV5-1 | TGCGCCAGCAGCCCTGAGACAGGCCCTGGGGCCAACGTCCTGACTTTC | CASSPETGPGANVLTF
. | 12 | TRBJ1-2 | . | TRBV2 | TGTGCCAGTAACATTTTTAACTATGGCTACACCTTC | CASNIFNYGYTF
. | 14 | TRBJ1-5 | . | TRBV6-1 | TGTGCCAGCACGTACTCAGGGGATAATCAGCCCCAGCATTTT | CASTYSGDNQPQHF
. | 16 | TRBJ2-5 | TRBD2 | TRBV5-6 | TGTGCCAGCAGGCGGGGACTAGCGGCAAAAGGGGAGACCCAGTACTTC | CASRRGLAAKGETQYF